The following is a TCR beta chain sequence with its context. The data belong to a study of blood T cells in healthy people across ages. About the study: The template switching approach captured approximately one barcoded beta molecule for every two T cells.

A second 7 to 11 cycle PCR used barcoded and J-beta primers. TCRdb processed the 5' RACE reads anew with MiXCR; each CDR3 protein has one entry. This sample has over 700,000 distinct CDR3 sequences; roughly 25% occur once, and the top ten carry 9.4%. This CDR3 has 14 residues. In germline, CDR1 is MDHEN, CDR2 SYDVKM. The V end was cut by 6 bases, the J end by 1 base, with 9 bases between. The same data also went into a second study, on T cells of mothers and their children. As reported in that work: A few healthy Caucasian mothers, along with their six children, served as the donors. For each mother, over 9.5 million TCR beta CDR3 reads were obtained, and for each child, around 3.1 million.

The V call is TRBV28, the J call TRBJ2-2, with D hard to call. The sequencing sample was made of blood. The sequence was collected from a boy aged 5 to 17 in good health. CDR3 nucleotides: TGTGCCAGCAGCCCCCCCAGGAACACCGGGGAGCTGTTTTTT. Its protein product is CASSPPRNTGELFF.